This TCR beta chain derives from a study of OX40 agonist ivuxolimab in advanced cancers. As for the study in general: Dose-escalation patients' cancers were hepatocellular carcinoma, melanoma, renal cell or head and neck cancer. Study outcomes and limitations: On average, CD8+ T cells showed a greater number of expanded clones than CD4+. At 0.1 to 3.0 mg/kg, CD4+ and CD8+ blood T cells expanded clonally by week 6.

TCRdb keeps only in-frame clones here, not all; method: immunoSEQ multiplex PCR. The sample consists of more than 15,000 clones, around 80% of them appearing once. Note on this clone: Its antigen is still unknown.

After removal of 4 bases from V and 4 bases from J, the junction contained 13 bases not matched to a gene. This CDR3 has 16 residues. Germline V gene data show CDR1 as SQVTM and CDR2 as ANQGSEA. The material sequenced was CD4+ or CD8+ T cells sorted from blood, taken in a trial of the OX40 agonist ivuxolimab. The clonotype was recovered from an adult with an advanced solid tumor such as melanoma, head and neck, liver or kidney cancer. The chain carries TRBV29-1 and TRBJ1-1; 9 bases line up with TRBD1. The CDR3 sequence is CSVVGGWTGVGTEAFF. The CDR3, as DNA: TGCAGCGTTGTGGGGGGTTGGACAGGGGTGGGCACTGAAGCTTTCTTT.